These 21 T cell receptor beta chains were all obtained from the same sample, sequenced in a study of shared clonotypes between healthy human individuals. Libraries were prepared by immunoSEQ multiplex PCR; TCRdb keeps only in-frame clonotypes and omits some of them. The sample holds 2,500,000 or so clones, around 94% seen once. Sequenced material: naive CD4+ T cells sorted from blood. Specified subset: CD45RA+ positively selected. Receptors were obtained from a young man in good health.

The V call is TRBV10-3, the J call TRBJ2-5; 13 nucleotides line up with TRBD2. CDR1 is ENHRY and CDR2 is SYGVKD in the germline V gene. This CDR3 has 17 amino acids. Unmatched junction bases numbered 16, after V lost 10 bases and J lost 5 bases. DNA of the CDR3: TGTGCCACCACCTTCGAGTCGGGACTAGCGGGAATCGAGACCCAGTACTTC. Protein product: CATTFESGLAGIETQYF.

V and J are TRBV2 and TRBJ2-3; TRBD1 matches 9 bases. The CDR3 length is 17 residues. Germline V lookup: CDR1 SNHLY, CDR2 FYNNEI. Trimming cost V 0 bases and J 2 bases; bases outside gene matches: 6. This CDR3 is CASSEARRDRDTDTQYF. The DNA for the CDR3 is TGTGCCAGCAGTGAAGCGCGTAGGGACAGGGACACAGATACGCAGTATTTT.

The chain has TRBV5-8 and TRBJ1-4; D unresolved. Trimming removed 2 bases from V and 13 bases from J, with 15 bases in between. The length of the CDR3 is 13 residues. The V gene's germline CDR1 is SGHTS and CDR2 YDEGEE. The CDR3 protein is CASSFRGRPGLFF. The CDR3, as DNA: TGTGCCAGCAGCTTTCGAGGACGGCCAGGACTGTTTTTT. Full variable domain (outside the CDR3, taken from reference TRBV5-8 and TRBJ1-4): EAGVTQSPTHLIKTRGQQATLRCSPISGHTSVYWYQQALGLGLQFLLWYDEGEERNRGNFPPRFSGRQFPNYSSELNVNALELEDSALYLCASSFRGRPGLFFGSGTQLSVL.

The chain uses TRBV11-3 and TRBJ1-2, with no clear D. The V and J ends lost 4 bases and 0 bases respectively, with 18 bases between them. Germline V gives CDR1 SGHNT, CDR2 YENEEA. This CDR3 contains 17 residues. Here the CDR3 reads CASSSTPDDKANYGYTF. The CDR3 coding sequence is TGTGCCAGCAGCTCCACCCCCGACGATAAAGCTAACTATGGCTACACCTTC.

The chain carries TRBV28 and TRBJ2-5; unclear D gene. This CDR3 is built from 14 residues. V lost 10 bases and J 1 base, leaving 16 bases between the germline ends. The germline V gene encodes CDR1 MDHEN and CDR2 SYDVKM. CDR3 coding DNA: TGTGCCACCTGGGCGCGAACGGGCCAAGAGACCCAGTACTTC. Its protein is CATWARTGQETQYF.

This clone came up a few times. The chain uses TRBV19 and TRBJ1-1; D is unresolved. CDR3 length: 13 amino acids. CDR1 is LNHDA and CDR2 is SQIVND in the germline V gene (reference sequence). V was cut by 2 bases and J by 1 base, with 5 bases left in between. The CDR3 DNA sequence: TGTGCCAGTAGTATAACTTCGAACACTGAAGCTTTCTTT. Protein product: CASSITSNTEAFF.

The gene calls are TRBV25-1 and TRBJ2-5; a weak D match, TRBD2 (5 bases). Trimming shortened V by 4 bases and J by 0 bases, and 9 bases separated the two germline ends. This CDR3 spans 14 amino acids. Germline V gives CDR1 MGHDK, CDR2 SYGVNS. The CDR3 DNA reads as TGTGCCAGCAGTGGAAGGGAGTACCAAGAGACCCAGTACTTC. Translating it yields CASSGREYQETQYF.

Details on this clone: The sample carries other DNA sequences with the same CDR3. The rearrangement joins TRBV5-1 to TRBJ2-2; the D is unclear. Germline CDR1 reads SGHRS; CDR2 reads YFSETQ. Between the trimmed V and J ends, which lost 1 base and 3 bases, there was a span of 4 bases. There are 13 residues in the CDR3. The CDR3: CASSLQDTGELFF. The CDR3 coding sequence is TGCGCCAGCAGCTTGCAAGACACCGGGGAGCTGTTTTTT. The full variable domain, with the rest looked up from reference TRBV5-1 and TRBJ2-2, is KAGVTQTPRYLIKTRGQQVTLSCSPISGHRSVSWYQQTPGQGLQFLFEYFSETQRNKGNFPGRFSGRQFSNSRSEMNVSTLELGDSALYLCASSLQDTGELFFGEGSRLTVL.

The chain links TRBV11-2 to TRBJ1-2, with a weak D call TRBD1 (6 bases). The CDR3 sequence is 19 residues long. Germline V gives CDR1 SGHAT, CDR2 FQNNGV. Trimming stripped 2 bases from V and 0 bases from J, with 22 bases between. Here the CDR3 DNA reads TGTGCCAGCAGCTTATCTCCGGCCCGCCGACAGGTCACTAACTATGGCTACACCTTC. It is translated as CASSLSPARRQVTNYGYTF.

The chain employs TRBV13 and TRBJ2-1; 8 bases are shared with TRBD2. The CDR3 contains 17 residues. Germline CDR1 PRHDT, CDR2 FYEKMQ (reference sequence). With 5 bases clipped from V and 2 bases from J, the junction kept 11 bases outside the gene matches. As DNA, the CDR3 is TGTGCCAGCAGCGACCAGCTAGCGGGCCCCCCCTACAATGAGCAGTTCTTC. It encodes CASSDQLAGPPYNEQFF.

On this clone itself: Other DNA variants within this sample encode the same CDR3. This sequence joins TRBV10-3 and TRBJ2-7; D is unresolved. Trimming took off 6 bases at V and 5 bases at J, with 8 bases between the two ends. Germline V gene data show CDR1 as ENHRY and CDR2 as SYGVKD. The CDR3 contains 11 residues. The CDR3 reads CAISGLDEQYF. In nucleotides, the CDR3 is TGTGCCATCAGCGGGCTCGACGAGCAGTACTTC.

This chain uses TRBV30 with TRBJ2-7; TRBD1 matches at 8 bases. This CDR3 comprises 13 residues. CDR1 is GTSNPN and CDR2 is SVGIG in the germline V gene (reference sequence). V shed 8 bases and J 3 bases; nucleotides not matched to a gene: 9. The CDR3 sequence is CAASGTGYYEQYF. In DNA form, the CDR3 reads TGTGCCGCTTCCGGGACAGGATACTACGAGCAGTACTTC.

The rearrangement uses TRBV5-1 and TRBJ1-1; TRBD1 is a possible D gene (5 bases). This CDR3 comprises 15 residues. The germline V and J ends were trimmed by 4 bases and 5 bases, with 18 bases remaining between them. Germline V gene sequence: CDR1 SGHRS, CDR2 YFSETQ. The CDR3 coding sequence is TGCGCCAGCAGCGGGGGATTGTTGGCAGGAACTGAAGCTTTCTTT. This sequence encodes CASSGGLLAGTEAFF.

About this clone itself: This same CDR3 is encoded by further DNA sequences in the sample. The rearrangement uses TRBV29-1 and TRBJ1-2; 8 positions match TRBD1. Germline lookup yields CDR1 SQVTM and CDR2 ANQGSEA. J lost 2 bases, V lost 4 bases, and 3 bases had no gene match. The CDR3 extends over 13 amino acids. The CDR3 is CSVGDRGNYGYTF. In DNA, the CDR3 is TGCAGCGTTGGAGACAGGGGAAACTATGGCTACACCTTC. Full variable domain (rest looked up from reference TRBV29-1 and TRBJ1-2): SAVISQKPSRDICQRGTSLTIQCQVDSQVTMMFWYRQQPGQSLTLIATANQGSEATYESGFVIDKFPISRPNLTFSTLTVSNMSPEDSSIYLCSVGDRGNYGYTFGSGTRLTVV.

The chain is built from TRBV10-3 and TRBJ2-1; TRBD1 matches at 11 bases. The CDR3 spans 14 residues. The J segment lost 7 bases and the V segment lost 7 bases, leaving 6 bases of the junction unmatched. The V gene's germline CDR1 is ENHRY and CDR2 SYGVKD. The CDR3 protein is CAITRTGGRNEQFF. CDR3 coding DNA: TGTGCCATCACTCGGACAGGGGGCCGAAATGAGCAGTTCTTC.

The chain has TRBV27 and TRBJ2-7, with 7 nucleotides matching TRBD2. CDR3 length: 18 residues. The V gene end was trimmed by 3 bases and the J gene end by 2 bases; junction bases not matched to a gene: 16. Germline values: CDR1 MNHEY, CDR2 SMNVEV (reference sequence). The CDR3 spells CASSFDLRRGKGPYEQYF. The CDR3 DNA sequence: TGTGCCAGCAGTTTTGATTTACGGCGGGGGAAGGGCCCCTACGAGCAGTACTTC.

The chain recombines TRBV21-1 with TRBJ1-6; the table calls TRBD1, which could not be checked here. TRBV21-1 is deemed a pseudogene. The CDR3 contains 17 residues. CDR3 sequence reads: CASSLYRTGTVDSPLHF. The CDR3, as DNA: TGTGCCAGCAGCTTATATAGGACCGGGACAGTAGACTCACCCCTCCACTTT.

The chain combines TRBV19 with TRBJ2-6; D gene unclear. This CDR3 contains 17 residues. The V gene lost 5 bases and the J gene lost 0 bases, with 14 bases spanning the gap. CDR1 LNHDA and CDR2 SQIVND come from the germline V gene (reference sequence). The CDR3 sequence is CASSRTGRSSGANVLTF. CDR3 sequence (DNA): TGTGCCAGTAGTCGGACGGGCCGGAGCTCTGGGGCCAACGTCCTGACTTTC.

This clone was counted a few times. The sample holds other DNA sequences that translate to the same CDR3. The chain recombines TRBV25-1 with TRBJ2-1; D not resolved. Germline loops: CDR1 MGHDK, CDR2 SYGVNS. V dropped 4 bases and J dropped 4 bases, with 2 bases sitting between them. The CDR3 totals 11 residues. DNA for the CDR3: TGTGCCAGCAGTGGGTACAATGAGCAGTTCTTC. Translated: CASSGYNEQFF.

The chain combines TRBV10-2 with TRBJ1-1, with TRBD1 as a possible D gene (6 bases). Trimming removed 6 bases at V and 4 bases at J, with 18 bases between. Germline CDR1 reads WSHSY; CDR2 reads SAAADI. This CDR3 has 15 amino acids. This chain's CDR3 is CASSAPSAGVTEAFF. In nucleotides, the CDR3 is TGCGCCAGCAGCGCCCCCTCGGCAGGGGTCACTGAAGCTTTCTTT.

The rearrangement joins TRBV21-1 to TRBJ1-6; the table gives TRBD1 as D, unverified against the DNA. TRBV21-1 is a recognized pseudogene. The length of the CDR3 is 15 residues. CDR3 amino acids: CASRGTGAFRAPLHF. Here the CDR3 DNA reads TGTGCCAGCAGGGGGACAGGGGCGTTCAGAGCACCCCTCCACTTT.